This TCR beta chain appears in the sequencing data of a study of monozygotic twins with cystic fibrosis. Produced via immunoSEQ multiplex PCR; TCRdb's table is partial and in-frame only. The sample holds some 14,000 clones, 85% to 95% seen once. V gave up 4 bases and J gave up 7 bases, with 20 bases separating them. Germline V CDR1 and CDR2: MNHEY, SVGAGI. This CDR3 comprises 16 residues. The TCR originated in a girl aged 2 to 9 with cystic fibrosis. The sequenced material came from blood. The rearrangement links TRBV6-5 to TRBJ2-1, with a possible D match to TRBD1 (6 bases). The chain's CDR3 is CASSLTGTQIWNEQFF. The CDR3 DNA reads TGTGCCAGCAGTTTAACCGGGACACAAATTTGGAATGAGCAGTTCTTC.